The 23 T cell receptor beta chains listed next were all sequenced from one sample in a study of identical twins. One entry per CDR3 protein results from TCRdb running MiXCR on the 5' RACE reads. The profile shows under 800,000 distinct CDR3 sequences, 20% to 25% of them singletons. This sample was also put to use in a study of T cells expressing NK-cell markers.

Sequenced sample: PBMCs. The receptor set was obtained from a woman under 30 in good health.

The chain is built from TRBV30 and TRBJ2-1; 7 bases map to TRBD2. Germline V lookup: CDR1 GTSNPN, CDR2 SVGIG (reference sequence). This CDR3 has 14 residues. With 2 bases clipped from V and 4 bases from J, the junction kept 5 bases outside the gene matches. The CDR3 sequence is CAWSKTSAYNEQFF. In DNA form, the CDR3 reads TGTGCCTGGAGTAAAACTAGCGCATACAATGAGCAGTTCTTC.

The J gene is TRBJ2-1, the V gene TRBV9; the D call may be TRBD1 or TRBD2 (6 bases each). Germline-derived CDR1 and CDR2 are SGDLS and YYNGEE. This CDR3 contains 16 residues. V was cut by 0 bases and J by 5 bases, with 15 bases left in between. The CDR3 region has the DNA TGTGCCAGCAGCGTAGCTAGGGGGGACCAGAACAATGAGCAGTTCTTC. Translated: CASSVARGDQNNEQFF.

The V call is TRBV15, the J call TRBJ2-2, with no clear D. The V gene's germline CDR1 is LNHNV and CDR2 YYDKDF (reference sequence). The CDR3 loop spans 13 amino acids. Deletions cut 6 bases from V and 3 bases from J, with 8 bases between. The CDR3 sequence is CATRRPDTGELFF. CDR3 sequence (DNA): TGTGCCACCAGAAGGCCGGACACCGGGGAGCTGTTTTTT.

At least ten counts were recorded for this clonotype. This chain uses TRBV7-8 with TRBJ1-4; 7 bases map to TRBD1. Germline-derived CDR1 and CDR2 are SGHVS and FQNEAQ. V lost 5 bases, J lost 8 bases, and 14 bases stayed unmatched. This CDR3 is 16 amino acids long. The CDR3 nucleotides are TGTGCCAGCAGCCCTACAACCCGCAGGACAGGCGAAAAACTGTTTTTT. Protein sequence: CASSPTTRRTGEKLFF.

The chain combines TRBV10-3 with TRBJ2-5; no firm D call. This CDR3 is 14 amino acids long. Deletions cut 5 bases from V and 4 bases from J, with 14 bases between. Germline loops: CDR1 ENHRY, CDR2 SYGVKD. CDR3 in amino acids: CAISLGPLGETQYF. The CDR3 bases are TGTGCCATCAGTCTCGGGCCACTGGGAGAGACCCAGTACTTC.

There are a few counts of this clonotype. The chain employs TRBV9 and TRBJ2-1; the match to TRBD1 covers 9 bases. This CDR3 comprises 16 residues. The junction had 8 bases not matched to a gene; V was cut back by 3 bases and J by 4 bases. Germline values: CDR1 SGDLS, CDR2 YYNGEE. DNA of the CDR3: TGTGCCAGCAGCGCCCGACAGGGGGAAGAATACAATGAGCAGTTCTTC. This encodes CASSARQGEEYNEQFF.

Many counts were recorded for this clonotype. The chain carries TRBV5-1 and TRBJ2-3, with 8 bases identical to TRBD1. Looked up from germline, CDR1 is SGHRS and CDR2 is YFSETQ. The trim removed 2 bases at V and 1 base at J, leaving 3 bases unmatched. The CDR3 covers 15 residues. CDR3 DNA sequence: TGCGCCAGCAGCTTCAGGGGACAGGGCACAGATACGCAGTATTTT. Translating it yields CASSFRGQGTDTQYF.

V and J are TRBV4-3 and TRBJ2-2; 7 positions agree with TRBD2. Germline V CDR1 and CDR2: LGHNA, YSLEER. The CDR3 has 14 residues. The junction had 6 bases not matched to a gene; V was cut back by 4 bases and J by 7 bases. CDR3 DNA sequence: TGCGCCAGCAGCCCAGGGAGGGGCATCGGGGAGCTGTTTTTT. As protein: CASSPGRGIGELFF.

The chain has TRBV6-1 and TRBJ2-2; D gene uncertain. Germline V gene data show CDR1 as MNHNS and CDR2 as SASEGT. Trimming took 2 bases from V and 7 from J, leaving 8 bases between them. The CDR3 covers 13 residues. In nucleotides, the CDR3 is TGTGCCAGCAGTGAATGGTCTGGCGGGGAGCTGTTTTTT. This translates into CASSEWSGGELFF.

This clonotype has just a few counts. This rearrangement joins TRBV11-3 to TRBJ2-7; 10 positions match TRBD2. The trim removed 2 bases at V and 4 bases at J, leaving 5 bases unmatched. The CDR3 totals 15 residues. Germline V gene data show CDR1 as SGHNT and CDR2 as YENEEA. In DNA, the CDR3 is TGTGCCAGCAGCTTACATCTAGCGGGGGTGTACGAGCAGTACTTC. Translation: CASSLHLAGVYEQYF.

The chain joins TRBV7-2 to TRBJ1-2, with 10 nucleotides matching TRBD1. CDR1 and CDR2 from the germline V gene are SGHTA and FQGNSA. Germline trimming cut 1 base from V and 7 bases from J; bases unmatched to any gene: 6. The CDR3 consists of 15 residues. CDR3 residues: CASSLGAGQGGGYTF. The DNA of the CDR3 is TGTGCCAGCAGCTTAGGGGCCGGACAGGGGGGTGGCTACACCTTC.

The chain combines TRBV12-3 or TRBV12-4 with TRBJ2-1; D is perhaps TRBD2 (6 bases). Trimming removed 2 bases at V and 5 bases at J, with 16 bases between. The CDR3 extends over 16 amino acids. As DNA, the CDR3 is TGTGCCAGCAGTTTAAGTCTGGCGGGAAAAAACAATGAGCAGTTCTTC. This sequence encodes CASSLSLAGKNNEQFF.

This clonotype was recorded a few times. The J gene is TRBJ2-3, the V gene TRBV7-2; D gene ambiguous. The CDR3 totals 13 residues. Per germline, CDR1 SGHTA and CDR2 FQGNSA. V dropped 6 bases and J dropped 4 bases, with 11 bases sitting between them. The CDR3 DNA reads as TGTGCCAGCAGATACCATGGGGCAGATACGCAGTATTTT. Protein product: CASRYHGADTQYF. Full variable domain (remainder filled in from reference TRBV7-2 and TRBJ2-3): GAGVSQSPSNKVTEKGKDVELRCDPISGHTALYWYRQSLGQGLEFLIYFQGNSAPDKSGLPSDRFSAERTGGSVSTLTIQRTQQEDSAVYLCASRYHGADTQYFGPGTRLTVL.

Here the CDR3 reads CASSYVSFDRVEQYF. In nucleotides, the CDR3 is TGTGCCAGCAGTTACGTTTCTTTTGACCGAGTGGAGCAGTACTTC. The chain is built from TRBV6-5 and TRBJ2-7, with D unresolved. Germline assignment: CDR1 MNHEY and CDR2 SVGAGI. Trimming left V 2 bases short and J 7 bases short, with 18 bases between. The length of the CDR3 is 15 residues.

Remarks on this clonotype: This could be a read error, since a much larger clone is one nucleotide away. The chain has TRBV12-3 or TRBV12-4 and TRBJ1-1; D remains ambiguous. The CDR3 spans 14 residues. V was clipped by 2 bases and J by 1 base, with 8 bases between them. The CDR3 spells CASSLRRRNTEAFF. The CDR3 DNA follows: TGTGCCAGCAGTTTAAGACGGAGGAACACTGAAGCTTTCTTT.

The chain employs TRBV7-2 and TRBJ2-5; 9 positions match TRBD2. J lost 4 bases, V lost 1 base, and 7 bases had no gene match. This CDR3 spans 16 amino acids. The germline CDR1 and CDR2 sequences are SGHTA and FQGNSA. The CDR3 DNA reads TGTGCCAGCAGCTTAGGCGCAAGCGGGGGGAGAGAGACCCAGTACTTC. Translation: CASSLGASGGRETQYF. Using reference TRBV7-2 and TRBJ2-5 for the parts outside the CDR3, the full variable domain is GAGVSQSPSNKVTEKGKDVELRCDPISGHTALYWYRQSLGQGLEFLIYFQGNSAPDKSGLPSDRFSAERTGGSVSTLTIQRTQQEDSAVYLCASSLGASGGRETQYFGPGTRLLVL.

The CDR3 spells CASSSPRFSGRVAKNIQYF. The DNA of the CDR3 is TGTGCCAGCAGCTCCCCTAGATTTAGCGGGAGGGTAGCCAAAAACATTCAGTACTTC. This chain links TRBV11-2 with TRBJ2-4, with 11 bases aligning to TRBD2. The CDR3 sequence is 19 residues long. V was pared by 4 bases and J by 0 bases, with 11 bases of the junction left unmatched. Germline CDR1 and CDR2: SGHAT and FQNNGV.

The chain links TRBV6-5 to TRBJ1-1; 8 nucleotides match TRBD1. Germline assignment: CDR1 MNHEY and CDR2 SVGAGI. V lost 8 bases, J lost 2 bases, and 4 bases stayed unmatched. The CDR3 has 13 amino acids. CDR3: CASGTGSNTEAFF. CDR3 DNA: TGTGCCAGCGGGACAGGATCCAACACTGAAGCTTTCTTT.

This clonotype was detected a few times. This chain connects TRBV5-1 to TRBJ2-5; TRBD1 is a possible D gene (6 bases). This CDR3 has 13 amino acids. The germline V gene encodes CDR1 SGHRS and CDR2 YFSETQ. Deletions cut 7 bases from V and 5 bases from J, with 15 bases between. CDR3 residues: CASGRTGLETQYF. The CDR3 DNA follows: TGCGCCAGCGGTCGAACAGGGCTGGAGACCCAGTACTTC.

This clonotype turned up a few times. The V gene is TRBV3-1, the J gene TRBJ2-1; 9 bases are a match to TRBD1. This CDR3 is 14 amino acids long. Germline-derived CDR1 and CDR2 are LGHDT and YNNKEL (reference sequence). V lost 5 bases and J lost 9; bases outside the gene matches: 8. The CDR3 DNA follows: TGTGCCAGCAGCAAAGGACAGGGGAACGTTGAGCAGTTCTTC. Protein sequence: CASSKGQGNVEQFF.

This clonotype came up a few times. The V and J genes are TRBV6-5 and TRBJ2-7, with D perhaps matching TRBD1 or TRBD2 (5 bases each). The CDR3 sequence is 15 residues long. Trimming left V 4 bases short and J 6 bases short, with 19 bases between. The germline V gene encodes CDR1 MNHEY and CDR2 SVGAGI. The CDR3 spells CASSSLKRDATEQYF. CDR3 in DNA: TGTGCCAGCAGTTCGTTGAAAAGGGACGCAACCGAGCAGTACTTC.

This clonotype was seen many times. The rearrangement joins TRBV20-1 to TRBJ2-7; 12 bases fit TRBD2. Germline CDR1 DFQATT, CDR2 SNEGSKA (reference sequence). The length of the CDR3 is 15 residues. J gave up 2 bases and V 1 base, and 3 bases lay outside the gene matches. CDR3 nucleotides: TGCAGTGCTAGAGGACTAGCGGGAGCAGCCTACGAGCAGTACTTC. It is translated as CSARGLAGAAYEQYF.

CDR3 nucleotides: TGTGCCAGCAGTCCCGACAGGGGCTTCGGGGAGCTGTTTTTT. Protein product: CASSPDRGFGELFF. The genes are TRBV12-3 or TRBV12-4 and TRBJ2-2; 8 bases agree with TRBD1. The length of the CDR3 is 14 residues. Trimming removed 5 bases from V and 7 bases from J; junction bases left unmatched: 6.